This entry describes one TCR beta chain. Looked up from germline, CDR1 is LNHNV and CDR2 is YYDKDF (reference sequence). Deletions cut 1 base from V and 6 bases from J, with 6 bases between. The CDR3 consists of 13 residues. Clones were read by immunoSEQ multiplex PCR, and TCRdb kept only the in-frame ones, dropping some. Here the sample spans roughly 83,000 clones, about 89% being singletons. The record originates from a study of T cell changes during pregnancy in multiple sclerosis. V gene TRBV15 combines with J gene TRBJ2-2; D not certain. The source is a female donor in good health, serving as a control in a pregnancy study. Some clones in this sample may be carry-over from other donors' samples. Sequences were derived from PBMCs, sampled in the first trimester of pregnancy. Written as DNA, the CDR3 is TGTGCCACCAGCAGAGCAGTTCCCGGGGAGCTGTTTTTT. As protein: CATSRAVPGELFF.